These T cell receptor beta chains were read from a single sample in a study of blood T cells in healthy people across ages. TCRdb called the 5' RACE reads again in MiXCR, with one record for every CDR3 protein. The table has approximately 1,100,000 distinct CDR3 sequences, 35% to 55% seen once; the top ten hold approximately 17%. The source material was blood. The source of these receptors is a woman in her sixties or seventies in good health. The CDR3 runs from the conserved cysteine through the conserved F or W. The D gene is left open where the match is weak. Size tells how often a clone was seen (once, few, many) or the class of an expanded clone, and some rows leave it out.

cdr3_length: 20
d_call: -
j_call: TRBJ1-2
v_call: TRBV3-1
clone_size: -
cdr3_aa: CASSQEGPEGRDTINYGHTF
cdr3_nt: TGTGCCAGCAGCCAAGAAGGGCCCGAAGGAAGGGACACGATCAACTATGGCCACACCTTC

cdr3_length: 11
d_call: -
j_call: TRBJ2-7
v_call: TRBV9
clone_size: -
cdr3_aa: CASSGSGKQYF
cdr3_nt: TGTGCCAGCAGCGGTTCCGGAAAGCAGTACTTC

cdr3_length: 16
d_call: -
j_call: TRBJ2-7
v_call: TRBV6-6
clone_size: few
cdr3_aa: CASSSGRVGVSYEQYF
cdr3_nt: TGTGCCAGCTCCTCAGGGCGGGTGGGAGTCTCCTACGAGCAGTACTTC

cdr3_length: 15
d_call: TRBD2
j_call: TRBJ2-7
v_call: TRBV12-3/TRBV12-4
clone_size: few
cdr3_aa: CASSQHSGITYEQYF
cdr3_nt: TGTGCCAGCAGTCAACACAGCGGGATAACCTACGAGCAGTACTTC

cdr3_length: 16
d_call: TRBD2
j_call: TRBJ2-3
v_call: TRBV9
clone_size: -
cdr3_aa: CASSEGLAGLLSLPYF
cdr3_nt: TGTGCCAGCAGCGAGGGACTAGCGGGATTACTCAGTCTCCCGTATTTT

cdr3_length: 16
d_call: TRBD1
j_call: TRBJ2-1
v_call: TRBV6-8
clone_size: -
cdr3_aa: CASKTLGDRGYNEQFF
cdr3_nt: TGTGCCAGCAAAACCCTGGGGGACAGGGGGTACAATGAGCAGTTCTTC

cdr3_length: 15
d_call: TRBD1
j_call: TRBJ2-1
v_call: TRBV7-3
clone_size: -
cdr3_aa: CASSFGTGGGNEQFF
cdr3_nt: TGTGCCAGCAGCTTCGGCACAGGGGGCGGCAATGAGCAGTTCTTC

cdr3_length: 15
d_call: TRBD1
j_call: TRBJ2-7
v_call: TRBV2
clone_size: -
cdr3_aa: CASSENRGSSYEQYF
cdr3_nt: TGTGCCAGCAGTGAGAACAGGGGAAGCTCCTACGAGCAGTACTTC

cdr3_length: 13
d_call: -
j_call: TRBJ2-5
v_call: TRBV9
clone_size: -
cdr3_aa: CASSAGIQETQYF
cdr3_nt: TGTGCCAGCAGTGCCGGCATCCAAGAGACCCAGTACTTC

cdr3_length: 13
d_call: -
j_call: TRBJ2-7
v_call: TRBV6-2/TRBV6-3
clone_size: -
cdr3_aa: CASALTLGSEQYF
cdr3_nt: TGTGCCAGCGCCCTGACCTTAGGGAGCGAGCAGTACTTC

cdr3_length: 15
d_call: TRBD1
j_call: TRBJ1-5
v_call: TRBV4-2
clone_size: few
cdr3_aa: CASSPSDRGNQPQHF
cdr3_nt: TGTGCCAGCAGCCCATCGGACAGGGGAAATCAGCCCCAGCATTTT

cdr3_length: 15
d_call: -
j_call: TRBJ2-7
v_call: TRBV15
clone_size: few
cdr3_aa: CATSRVAQATVEQYF
cdr3_nt: TGTGCCACCAGCAGAGTGGCGCAGGCAACTGTTGAGCAGTACTTC

cdr3_length: 14
d_call: -
j_call: TRBJ1-1
v_call: TRBV9
clone_size: -
cdr3_aa: CASSVVPMNTEAFF
cdr3_nt: TGTGCCAGCAGCGTAGTACCGATGAACACTGAAGCTTTCTTT

cdr3_length: 15
d_call: TRBD1
j_call: TRBJ2-7
v_call: TRBV5-1
clone_size: -
cdr3_aa: CASSLARTGAYEQYF
cdr3_nt: TGCGCCAGCAGCCTAGCCCGGACAGGGGCGTACGAGCAGTACTTC

cdr3_length: 13
d_call: TRBD2
j_call: TRBJ2-1
v_call: TRBV27
clone_size: few
cdr3_aa: CASSRWDAGGQFF
cdr3_nt: TGTGCCAGCAGCCGGTGGGATGCGGGAGGGCAGTTCTTC

cdr3_length: 17
d_call: TRBD2
j_call: TRBJ2-7
v_call: TRBV5-6
clone_size: -
cdr3_aa: CASSFVDSGSSYNEQYF
cdr3_nt: TGTGCCAGCAGCTTTGTGGATAGCGGGAGCTCCTACAATGAGCAGTACTTC

cdr3_length: 16
d_call: TRBD2
j_call: TRBJ2-1
v_call: TRBV29-1
clone_size: -
cdr3_aa: CSVEGLGSGSVNEQFF
cdr3_nt: TGCAGCGTTGAAGGACTAGGTAGCGGGAGTGTTAATGAGCAGTTCTTC

cdr3_length: 13
d_call: -
j_call: TRBJ2-1
v_call: TRBV18
clone_size: -
cdr3_aa: CASSPAGSYEQFF
cdr3_nt: TGTGCCAGCTCACCAGCGGGTTCCTACGAGCAGTTCTTC

cdr3_length: 17
d_call: TRBD2
j_call: TRBJ2-3
v_call: TRBV4-2
clone_size: -
cdr3_aa: CASSPSGLAGDTDTQYF
cdr3_nt: TGTGCCAGCAGCCCTTCCGGGCTAGCGGGGGACACAGATACGCAGTATTTT

cdr3_length: 13
d_call: TRBD1
j_call: TRBJ1-2
v_call: TRBV29-1
clone_size: -
cdr3_aa: CSAEEGQGSGYTF
cdr3_nt: TGCAGCGCCGAGGAGGGACAGGGGTCTGGCTACACCTTC

cdr3_length: 13
d_call: -
j_call: TRBJ1-2
v_call: TRBV4-1
clone_size: once
cdr3_aa: CASSQERQSGYTF
cdr3_nt: TGCGCCAGCAGCCAAGAGAGGCAGAGCGGCTACACCTTC

cdr3_length: 17
d_call: -
j_call: TRBJ2-4
v_call: TRBV20-1
clone_size: -
cdr3_aa: CSARGDRTSFAKNIQYF
cdr3_nt: TGCAGTGCTCGAGGAGACAGGACTAGTTTCGCCAAAAACATTCAGTACTTC

cdr3_length: 14
d_call: -
j_call: TRBJ2-7
v_call: TRBV27
clone_size: few
cdr3_aa: CASSIRDGTYEQYF
cdr3_nt: TGTGCCAGCAGTATCCGGGACGGCACCTACGAGCAGTACTTC

cdr3_length: 15
d_call: -
j_call: TRBJ1-2
v_call: TRBV5-4
clone_size: -
cdr3_aa: CASSSGILSNYGYTF
cdr3_nt: TGTGCCAGCAGCTCAGGGATCCTCTCTAACTATGGCTACACCTTC

cdr3_length: 13
d_call: TRBD2
j_call: TRBJ2-1
v_call: TRBV11-1
clone_size: few
cdr3_aa: CASTSGIHNEQFF
cdr3_nt: TGTGCCAGCACCAGCGGGATCCACAATGAGCAGTTCTTC